This T cell receptor beta chain was retrieved from a study of post-analysis software for immune sequencing data. Whole-study context: Recorded disease courses covered relapsing-remitting, secondary progressive and progressive-relapsing multiple sclerosis. Some patients had no subtype annotation. Regarding the study as a whole: Controls showed significantly higher normalized Chao1 diversity than did multiple sclerosis patients. Pronounced co-clustering by F measure was evident among identically batched samples. With TRBV5-6, TRBV5-1 and TRBV20-1 included, five TRBV segments were more frequent in patients than in controls.

Unique-molecular-identifier-tagged TCR beta cDNA libraries were used. T cells, roughly 0.95 to 10 million of them, yielded some 500,000 cDNA molecules. TCRdb passed the PCR reads through MiXCR, listing each CDR3 protein once. The data hold around 440,000 distinct CDR3 sequences, with around 40% observed a single time. The CDR3 runs to 18 residues. Germline CDR1 and CDR2: SGHAT and FQDESV (reference sequence). V shed 2 bases, J shed 4 bases, and the junction held 12 bases outside the gene matches. Only one count was recorded for this clonotype. Its cognate antigen is unknown. Material: blood. The TCR was taken from a girl aged 5-17 years with multiple sclerosis. The gene calls are TRBV11-1 and TRBJ2-1; 9 bases map to TRBD2. CDR3 amino acids: CASSLTSGSTRRYNEQFF. Here the CDR3 DNA reads TGTGCCAGCAGCTTAACTAGCGGGTCGACAAGACGTTACAATGAGCAGTTCTTC.